This TCR beta chain was identified in a study of blood T cell repertoires in COVID-19. Authors' data handling: Amplification of reference gene primers was used by the study to estimate nucleated cell counts. The assay was immunoSEQ multiplex PCR, and TCRdb's table has in-frame clones only and misses some. V and J calls and clone size are given by that table; D and trimming were obtained from the DNA. Of about 120,000 clones in the sample, around four fifths were seen once. The V gene end was trimmed by 6 bases and the J gene end by 4 bases; junction bases not matched to a gene: 13. Germline CDR1 and CDR2: MDHEN and SYDVKM. CDR3 length: 17 residues.

Input material: peripheral blood. The rearrangement uses TRBV28 and TRBJ2-2, with TRBD1 matching over 8 bases. This TCR was sampled from a human donor in a cohort sampled during active COVID-19. The CDR3 loop reads CASSHTQGAAGTGELFF. CDR3 coding DNA: TGTGCCAGCAGCCACACCCAGGGGGCGGCTGGCACCGGGGAGCTGTTTTTT.